These 17 T cell receptor beta chains were all obtained from the same sample, sequenced in a study of molecular identifiers for immune sequencing clone quantification. TCRdb used MiXCR to reprocess the PCR reads, holding one entry per CDR3 protein. Among about 640,000 distinct CDR3 sequences listed, around 20% were seen once. The sequenced sample was naive CD8+ T cells from blood, with Jurkat cell RNA spiked in. Subset defined: FACS-sorted CD8+CD4-CCR7+CD45RA+ naive T cells. Receptors originate from a human donor in good health. Some libraries in this study had Jurkat cell RNA spiked in.

This clonotype was seen many times. The chain has TRBV5-8 and TRBJ2-5, with TRBD2 matching over 15 bases. The CDR3 is 18 amino acids. CDR1 and CDR2 (germline): SGHTS, YDEGEE. Trimming cost V 4 bases and J 0 bases; bases outside gene matches: 7. The CDR3 bases are TGTGCCAGCAGCCCGGGACTAGCGGGGGGACCCTACCAAGAGACCCAGTACTTC. Residues: CASSPGLAGGPYQETQYF. Supplemented by reference TRBV5-8 and TRBJ2-5, the full variable domain reads EAGVTQSPTHLIKTRGQQATLRCSPISGHTSVYWYQQALGLGLQFLLWYDEGEERNRGNFPPRFSGRQFPNYSSELNVNALELEDSALYLCASSPGLAGGPYQETQYFGPGTRLLVL.

This clonotype turned up a few times. A read error may produce the germline difference seen at one junction end. The chain links TRBV5-1 to TRBJ1-5, with unresolved D. The CDR3 spans 19 residues. Germline CDR1 reads SGHRS; CDR2 reads YFSETQ. The CDR3, as DNA: TGCGCCCGCAGCTTGGCCCGGACGGCAGAGGTGTATAGCAATCAGCCCCAGCATTTT. Protein: CARSLARTAEVYSNQPQHF. Full variable domain (remainder filled in from reference TRBV5-1 and TRBJ1-5): KAGVTQTPRYLIKTRGQQVTLSCSPISGHRSVSWYQQTPGQGLQFLFEYFSETQRNKGNFPGRFSGRQFSNSRSEMNVSTLELGDSALYLCARSLARTAEVYSNQPQHFGDGTRLSIL.

In the case of this clonotype: With a much larger clone just one base away, this may be a read error. CDR3 in amino acids: CANSPTESYEQYF. For the CDR3, the DNA is TGTGCCAACTCTCCGACCGAGAGCTACGAGCAGTACTTC. V is TRBV18 and J is TRBJ2-7; D uncertain. CDR1 KGHSH and CDR2 LQKENI come from the germline V gene. Trimming took 10 bases from V and 3 from J, leaving 16 bases between them. CDR3 length equals 13 residues. Looking up the rest from reference TRBV18 and TRBJ2-7 gives the full variable domain: NAGVMQNPRHLVRRRGQEARLRCSPMKGHSHVYWYRQLPEEGLKFMVYLQKENIIDESGMPKERFSAEFPKEGPSILRIQQVVRGDSAAYFCANSPTESYEQYFGPGTRLTVT.

This clonotype was counted a single time. A read error may explain this, as a much larger clone is one base away. V gene TRBV12-5 combines with J gene TRBJ1-2; D perhaps matches TRBD1 (6 bases). CDR1 is LGHNT, CDR2 FRNRAP, per germline. V lost 1 base, J lost 6 bases, and 12 bases lay in between. The CDR3 has 14 amino acids. CDR3 amino acids: CASGLANRVDGYTF. CDR3 DNA sequence: TGTGCTAGTGGTTTGGCAAACAGGGTAGATGGCTACACCTTC.

The V call is TRBV6-6, the J call TRBJ2-5, with 8 bases that match TRBD1. Unmatched junction bases numbered 10, after V lost 2 bases and J lost 5 bases. CDR1 and CDR2 (germline): MNHNY, SVGAGI (reference sequence). The CDR3 contains 16 residues. The CDR3 loop is CASSYRQRTGLETQYF. In nucleotides, the CDR3 is TGTGCCAGCAGTTACCGACAGAGGACAGGGCTCGAGACCCAGTACTTC.

The sample holds a few counts of this clonotype. The chain employs TRBV11-2 and TRBJ1-2; the D is unclear. The germline V gene has CDR1 SGHAT and CDR2 FQNNGV. The V end was cut by 1 base, the J end by 6 bases, with 6 bases between. The CDR3 loop spans 12 amino acids. As DNA, the CDR3 is TGTGCCAGCAGCTTAGGAAAGAATGGCTACACCTTC. Translating gives CASSLGKNGYTF.

This clonotype was observed many times. This chain links TRBV19 with TRBJ2-4, with D possibly matching TRBD2 (5 bases). The CDR3 covers 15 residues. V lost 8 bases to trimming and J lost 0 bases, with 14 bases between them. CDR1 is LNHDA and CDR2 is SQIVND in the germline V gene (reference sequence). The CDR3 nucleotides read TGTGCCAGTTCATTGGCGGGTATAGCCAAAAACATTCAGTACTTC. This translates into CASSLAGIAKNIQYF.

This clonotype was detected ten times or more. V usage is TRBV14 and J usage is TRBJ1-2; D is undetermined. CDR3 length: 16 residues. Germline-derived CDR1 and CDR2 are SGHDN and FVKESK. Trimming left V 0 bases short and J 4 bases short, with 15 bases between. CDR3 coding DNA: TGTGCCAGCAGCCAAGAATATGTTACAGCCCCCTATGGCTACACCTTC. Its translation: CASSQEYVTAPYGYTF.

This clonotype was recorded many times. V gene TRBV2 combines with J gene TRBJ1-1; D gene ambiguous. The germline gives CDR1 SNHLY, CDR2 FYNNEI. V was shortened by 6 bases and J by 1 base, with 12 bases between the two germline ends. CDR3 length: 14 amino acids. CDR3 protein: CASRPGGSNTEAFF. CDR3 sequence (DNA): TGTGCCAGCAGGCCTGGAGGGTCGAACACTGAAGCTTTCTTT.

This clonotype has a count of ten or more. The genes are TRBV7-6 and TRBJ2-2, with 7 bases that match TRBD1. Germline V gene sequence: CDR1 SGHVS, CDR2 FNYEAQ. Trimming took 5 bases from V and 6 from J; bases not matched to a gene: 0. The CDR3 is made up of 12 amino acids. This chain's CDR3 is CASSGTAGELFF. The CDR3, as DNA: TGTGCCAGCAGCGGGACAGCCGGGGAGCTGTTTTTT.

This clonotype was found many times. The chain recombines TRBV27 with TRBJ2-3; D unresolved. The V and J ends lost 0 bases and 2 bases respectively, with 9 bases between them. Germline loops: CDR1 MNHEY, CDR2 SMNVEV (reference sequence). The CDR3 runs to 15 residues. CDR3 in amino acids: CASSLSTPITDTQYF. Here the CDR3 DNA reads TGTGCCAGCAGTTTATCTACACCCATCACAGATACGCAGTATTTT.

In its sample, this clonotype was seen many times. At one end, the junction sequence differs from germline, possibly due to a read error. The genes are TRBV28 and TRBJ2-7, with D maybe TRBD1 (6 bases). The CDR3 runs 13 residues. Germline CDR1 is MDHEN and CDR2 is SYDVKM. The chain's CDR3 is CASVEDSSYEQYF. CDR3 sequence (DNA): TGTGCCAGCGTCGAGGACAGCTCCTATGAGCAGTACTTC. Full variable domain (rest looked up from reference TRBV28 and TRBJ2-7): DVKVTQSSRYLVKRTGEKVFLECVQDMDHENMFWYRQDPGLGLRLIYFSYDVKMKEKGDIPEGYSVSREKKERFSLILESASTNQTSMYLCASVEDSSYEQYFGPGTRLTVT.

This clonotype was counted once. A much larger clone lies a single base off, so this may be a read error. The genes are TRBV7-9 and TRBJ1-4; D unclear. CDR1 and CDR2 from the germline V gene are SEHNR and FQNEAQ (reference sequence). The CDR3 loop spans 15 amino acids. This CDR3 reads CASSKGRDVEEKLLF. The CDR3 region has the DNA TGTGCCAGCAGCAAAGGCCGGGATGTTGAAGAAAAACTGCTTTTT.

This clonotype appeared a few times. The chain employs TRBV19 and TRBJ2-1; 11 nucleotides line up with TRBD1. V was pared by 0 bases and J by 7 bases, with 5 bases of the junction left unmatched. This CDR3 is built from 16 residues. Germline V gives CDR1 LNHDA, CDR2 SQIVND (reference sequence). CDR3 nucleotides: TGTGCCAGTAGTATAGATTCAGGACAGGGGGCGAATGAGCAGTTCTTC. Its protein product is CASSIDSGQGANEQFF.

As regards this clonotype: This may stem from a read error, because a much larger clone lies one nucleotide away. The chain couples TRBV7-8 to TRBJ1-1, with D unresolved. The CDR3 has 14 residues. Germline CDR1 SGHVS, CDR2 FQNEAQ. Written as DNA, the CDR3 is TGTGCCAGCAGCTTAGCGTTTACGAACACTGAAGCTTCCTTT. It codes for CASSLAFTNTEASF.

This sequence joins TRBV10-2 and TRBJ2-3, with 9 bases aligning to TRBD2. Germline CDR1 WSHSY, CDR2 SAAADI. Trimming took 7 bases from V and 4 from J; bases not matched to a gene: 9. This CDR3 has 15 residues. Here the CDR3 DNA reads TGCGCCAGCACTAAAGCGGGGGGTTTCGCAGATACGCAGTATTTT. Its protein is CASTKAGGFADTQYF.

The chain carries TRBV2 and TRBJ2-3; 7 positions match TRBD1. Per germline, CDR1 SNHLY and CDR2 FYNNEI. The CDR3 runs to 14 residues. V lost 8 bases to trimming and J lost 3 bases; unmatched junction nucleotides: 8. The CDR3 bases are TGTGCCAGCCGCGACAGGGTTCATACAGATACGCAGTATTTT. Translation gives CASRDRVHTDTQYF.